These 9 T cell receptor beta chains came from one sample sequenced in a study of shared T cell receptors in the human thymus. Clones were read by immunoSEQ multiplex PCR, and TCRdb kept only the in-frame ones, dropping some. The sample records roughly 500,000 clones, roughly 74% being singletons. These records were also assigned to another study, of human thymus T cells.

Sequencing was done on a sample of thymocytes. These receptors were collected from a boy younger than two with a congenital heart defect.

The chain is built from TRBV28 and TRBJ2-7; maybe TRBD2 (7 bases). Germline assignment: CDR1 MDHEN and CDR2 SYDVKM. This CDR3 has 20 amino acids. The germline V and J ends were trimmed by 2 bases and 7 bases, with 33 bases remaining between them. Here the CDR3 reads CASSLRVGGQRVRDLWEQYF. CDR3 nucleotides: TGTGCCAGCAGTTTAAGGGTCGGGGGGCAGAGGGTCCGGGATTTGTGGGAGCAGTACTTC.

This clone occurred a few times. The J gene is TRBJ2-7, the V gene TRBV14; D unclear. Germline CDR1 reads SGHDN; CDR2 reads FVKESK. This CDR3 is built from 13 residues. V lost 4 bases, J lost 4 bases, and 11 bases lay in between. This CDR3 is CASSLFPRYEQYF. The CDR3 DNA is TGTGCCAGCAGCCTCTTTCCCAGGTACGAGCAGTACTTC.

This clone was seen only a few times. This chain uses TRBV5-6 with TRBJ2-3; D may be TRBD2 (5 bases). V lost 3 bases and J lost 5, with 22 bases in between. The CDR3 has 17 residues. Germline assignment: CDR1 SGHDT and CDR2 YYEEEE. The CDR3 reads CASSSASRGYRGDTQYF. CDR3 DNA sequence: TGTGCCAGCAGCTCCGCTTCACGTGGTTATCGGGGAGATACGCAGTATTTT.

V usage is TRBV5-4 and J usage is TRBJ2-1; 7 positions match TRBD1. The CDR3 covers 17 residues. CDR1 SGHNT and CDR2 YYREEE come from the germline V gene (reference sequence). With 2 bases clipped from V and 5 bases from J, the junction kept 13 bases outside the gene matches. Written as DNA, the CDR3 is TGTGCCAGCAGCTTCGCCGGACGGGGACAGCCTGACAATGAGCAGTTCTTC. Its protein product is CASSFAGRGQPDNEQFF. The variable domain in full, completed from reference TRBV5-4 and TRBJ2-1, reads ETGVTQSPTHLIKTRGQQVTLRCSSQSGHNTVSWYQQALGQGPQFIFQYYREEENGRGNFPPRFSGLQFPNYSSELNVNALELDDSALYLCASSFAGRGQPDNEQFFGPGTRLTVL.

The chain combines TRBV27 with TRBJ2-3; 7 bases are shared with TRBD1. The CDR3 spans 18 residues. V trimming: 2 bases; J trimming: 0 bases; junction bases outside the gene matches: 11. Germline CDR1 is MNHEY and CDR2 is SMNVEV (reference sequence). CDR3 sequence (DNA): TGTGCCAGCAGTTTACGCCCAGGGACAGACACTAGCACAGATACGCAGTATTTT. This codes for CASSLRPGTDTSTDTQYF.

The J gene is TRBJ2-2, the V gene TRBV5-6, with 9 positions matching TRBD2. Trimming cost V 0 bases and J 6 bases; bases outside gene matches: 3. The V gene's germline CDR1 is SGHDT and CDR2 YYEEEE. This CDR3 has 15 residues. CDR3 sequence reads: CASSLGGRGPGELFF. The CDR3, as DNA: TGTGCCAGCAGCTTGGGCGGGAGGGGGCCCGGGGAGCTGTTTTTT.

The CDR3 DNA follows: TGTGCCAGTAGTGCGGGACAGGGTAACAATTCACCCCTCCACTTT. Its translation is CASSAGQGNNSPLHF. The chain uses TRBV19 and TRBJ1-6; 9 nucleotides line up with TRBD1. Germline V gives CDR1 LNHDA, CDR2 SQIVND (reference sequence). This CDR3 spans 15 amino acids. V was pared by 5 bases and J by 7 bases, with 6 bases of the junction left unmatched.

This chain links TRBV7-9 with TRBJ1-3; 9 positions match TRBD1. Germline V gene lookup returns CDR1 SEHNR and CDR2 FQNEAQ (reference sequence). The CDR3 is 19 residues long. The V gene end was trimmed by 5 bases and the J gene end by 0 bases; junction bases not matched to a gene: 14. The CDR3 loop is CASSLPPSGQGVSGNTIYF. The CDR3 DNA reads TGTGCCAGCAGCCTACCCCCCTCGGGACAGGGCGTCTCTGGAAACACCATATATTTT.

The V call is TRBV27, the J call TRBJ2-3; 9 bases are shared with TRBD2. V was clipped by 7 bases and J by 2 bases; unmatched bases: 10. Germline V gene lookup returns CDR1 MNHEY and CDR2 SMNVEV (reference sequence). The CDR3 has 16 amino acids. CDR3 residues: CASKAGGHSLTDTQYF. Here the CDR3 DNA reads TGTGCCAGCAAGGCGGGAGGGCACTCCCTCACAGATACGCAGTATTTT.